The 24 T cell receptor beta chains presented below share a single source sample, sequenced in a study of T cell responses to AZD1222 COVID-19 vaccine. Data came from immunoSEQ multiplex PCR; TCRdb stores just in-frame clones and leaves some out. The repertoire holds about 120,000 clones, with 75% to 90% as singletons. The specimen was peripheral blood, collected 28 days after the second AZD1222 dose. These receptors originate from an adult who received the AZD1222 COVID-19 vaccine.

This chain links TRBV24-1 with TRBJ2-2; D is perhaps TRBD2 (5 bases). The CDR3 contains 13 residues. The ends were cut back, 8 bases at V and 5 bases at J, with 11 bases in the middle. Looked up from germline, CDR1 is KGHDR and CDR2 is SFDVKD. The CDR3 spells CATKGVGTGELFF. The CDR3 DNA is TGTGCCACCAAGGGAGTCGGTACCGGGGAGCTGTTTTTT.

This chain uses TRBV11-2 with TRBJ1-3; D is undetermined. V lost 6 bases and J 2 bases, leaving 5 bases between the germline ends. Germline V CDR1 and CDR2: SGHAT, FQNNGV. The CDR3 sequence is 12 residues long. In nucleotides, the CDR3 is TGTGCCAGCAGTCTTGCTGGAAACACCATATATTTT. This gives the protein CASSLAGNTIYF.

This sequence joins TRBV18 and TRBJ1-1, with D perhaps matching TRBD1 (5 bases). CDR3 length: 13 amino acids. CDR1 KGHSH and CDR2 LQKENI come from the germline V gene. V lost 6 bases, J lost 5 bases, and 13 bases lay in between. CDR3 sequence: CASSQGGDTEAFF. The CDR3 nucleotides read TGTGCCAGCTCTCAGGGCGGAGATACTGAAGCTTTCTTT.

V and J are TRBV15 and TRBJ2-5; the D gene is possibly TRBD1 (5 bases). V lost 1 base and J lost 4, with 13 bases in between. From germline, CDR1 is LNHNV and CDR2 YYDKDF (reference sequence). This CDR3 is built from 15 residues. In nucleotides, the CDR3 is TGTGCCACCAGCAGAGGGGGCCGGTGGATAGAGACCCAGTACTTC. This codes for CATSRGGRWIETQYF. The full variable domain, its missing parts supplied by reference TRBV15 and TRBJ2-5, is DAMVIQNPRYQVTQFGKPVTLSCSQTLNHNVMYWYQQKSSQAPKLLFHYYDKDFNNEADTPDNFQSRRPNTSFCFLDIRSPGLGDTAMYLCATSRGGRWIETQYFGPGTRLLVL.

V gene TRBV18 combines with J gene TRBJ2-2; TRBD2 is a possible D gene (5 bases). This CDR3 spans 15 amino acids. Germline lookup yields CDR1 KGHSH and CDR2 LQKENI. V gave up 2 bases and J gave up 5 bases, with 12 bases separating them. This chain's CDR3 is CASSPVLPGTGELFF. The CDR3 region has the DNA TGTGCCAGCTCACCAGTTCTACCGGGGACCGGGGAGCTGTTTTTT.

The J gene is TRBJ1-1, the V gene TRBV3-1 (or the pseudogene TRBV3-2), with D uncertain. The germline V gene encodes CDR1 LGHDT and CDR2 YNNKEL (reference sequence). The length of the CDR3 is 11 residues. With 1 base removed from V and 11 bases from J, the gap between germline ends came to 8 bases. The CDR3 nucleotides read TGTGCCAGCAGCCAAGGGGTTGGGGCTTTCTTT. Amino acid sequence: CASSQGVGAFF.

The chain combines TRBV11-3 with TRBJ2-7, with a weak D call TRBD2 (6 bases). The CDR3 contains 11 residues. Deletions cut 6 bases from V and 9 bases from J, with 12 bases between. CDR1 is SGHNT, CDR2 YENEEA, per germline. CDR3 amino acids: CASSNGSGQYF. The CDR3 DNA reads TGTGCCAGCAGTAACGGGAGTGGGCAGTACTTC.

V is TRBV29-1 and J is TRBJ2-1; D perhaps matches TRBD2 (6 bases). Germline V gives CDR1 SQVTM, CDR2 ANQGSEA. V shed 3 bases and J shed 0 bases, with 9 bases lying between them. CDR3 length: 14 residues. CDR3 in DNA: TGCAGCGTTGACACCGGGAGCTCCTACAATGAGCAGTTCTTC. This translates into CSVDTGSSYNEQFF.

This chain links TRBV6-1 with TRBJ2-7; TRBD2 is a possible D gene (5 bases). The CDR3 consists of 14 residues. V lost 1 base, J lost 4 bases, and 11 bases lay in between. Germline V gives CDR1 MNHNS, CDR2 SASEGT. The DNA for the CDR3 is TGTGCCAGCAGTGAAGAGACCGGCGGGTACGAGCAGTACTTC. Protein: CASSEETGGYEQYF.

V is TRBV9 and J is TRBJ1-2; D call uncertain. The CDR3 loop spans 14 amino acids. The V and J ends lost 0 bases and 4 bases respectively, with 10 bases between them. CDR1 and CDR2 (germline): SGDLS, YYNGEE. The CDR3 reads CASSVAMLSYGYTF. For the CDR3, the DNA is TGTGCCAGCAGCGTAGCTATGTTGAGCTATGGCTACACCTTC.

V usage is TRBV5-6 and J usage is TRBJ2-7; 8 bases fit TRBD1. The CDR3 has 15 amino acids. Germline V gene data show CDR1 as SGHDT and CDR2 as YYEEEE. The ends lost 0 bases at V and 3 bases at J; junction bases unmatched: 5. CDR3 sequence (DNA): TGTGCCAGCAGCTTGGCCCGGGACAGGAACTACGAGCAGTACTTC. This gives the protein CASSLARDRNYEQYF.

This rearrangement joins TRBV4-1 to TRBJ2-1; D is uncertain. The ends were cut back, 2 bases at V and 4 bases at J, with 12 bases in the middle. The germline CDR1 and CDR2 sequences are MGHRA and YSYEKL. The CDR3 consists of 15 residues. For the CDR3, the DNA is TGCGCCAGCAGCCAACCGGCCCCTAGTTACAATGAGCAGTTCTTC. Translating gives CASSQPAPSYNEQFF.

This clone came up once. The chain has TRBV4-1 and TRBJ2-1; D may be TRBD2 (5 bases). Trimming shortened V by 1 base and J by 8 bases, and 9 bases separated the two germline ends. Germline CDR1 and CDR2: MGHRA and YSYEKL. CDR3 length: 13 residues. The CDR3 coding sequence is TGCGCCAGCAGCCAAGGGAGGCGGGATGAGCAGTTCTTC. Protein sequence: CASSQGRRDEQFF.

This clone was observed a single time. This chain uses TRBV27 with TRBJ1-1; 7 bases agree with TRBD1. Trimming removed 6 bases from V and 3 bases from J; junction bases left unmatched: 4. Germline V gene sequence: CDR1 MNHEY, CDR2 SMNVEV (reference sequence). CDR3 length equals 13 residues. The CDR3 coding sequence is TGTGCCAGCAGGACGACAGGGCACACTGAAGCTTTCTTT. As protein: CASRTTGHTEAFF.

This sequence joins TRBV13 and TRBJ2-7; D not certain. Germline CDR1 reads PRHDT; CDR2 reads FYEKMQ (reference sequence). This CDR3 region has 13 residues. The V gene lost 5 bases and the J gene lost 4 bases, with 12 bases spanning the gap. DNA for the CDR3: TGTGCCAGCAGCCGCCGACTGACATACGAGCAGTACTTC. As protein: CASSRRLTYEQYF.

CDR3: CASIRQGNNSPLHF. The CDR3 DNA is TGTGCCAGCATTCGGCAGGGTAATAATTCACCCCTCCACTTT. J is TRBJ1-6 and V is TRBV28, with a possible D match to TRBD1 (5 bases). CDR3 length: 14 residues. V shed 7 bases and J shed 5 bases, with 12 bases lying between them. Germline V gives CDR1 MDHEN, CDR2 SYDVKM.

The V gene is TRBV11-3, the J gene TRBJ2-5; D gene ambiguous. CDR3 length: 15 amino acids. Looked up from germline, CDR1 is SGHNT and CDR2 is YENEEA. V lost 5 bases and J lost 4, with 17 bases in between. The CDR3 sequence: CASSLGPLRSETQYF. CDR3 in DNA: TGTGCCAGCAGCCTCGGACCGCTACGGTCAGAGACCCAGTACTTC. Full variable domain (remainder filled in from reference TRBV11-3 and TRBJ2-5): EAGVVQSPRYKIIEKKQPVAFWCNPISGHNTLYWYLQNLGQGPELLIRYENEEAVDDSQLPKDRFSAERLKGVDSTLKIQPAELGDSAVYLCASSLGPLRSETQYFGPGTRLLVL.

V gene TRBV11-1 combines with J gene TRBJ2-7; no reliable D call. The germline CDR1 and CDR2 sequences are SGHAT and FQDESV (reference sequence). This CDR3 region has 14 residues. The ends were cut back, 1 base at V and 3 bases at J, with 10 bases in the middle. The CDR3 here is CASSLEGRYYEQYF. In nucleotides, the CDR3 is TGTGCCAGCAGCTTAGAGGGTCGGTACTACGAGCAGTACTTC.

The V and J genes are TRBV19 and TRBJ2-1; weak D call: TRBD2 (6 bases). This CDR3 has 16 residues. CDR1 and CDR2 from the germline V gene are LNHDA and SQIVND (reference sequence). Trimming cost V 3 bases and J 3 bases, with 15 bases left between them. CDR3 in DNA: TGTGCCAGTAGTATTGGCAAGGGGACTCACTACAATGAGCAGTTCTTC. Residues: CASSIGKGTHYNEQFF.

This clone was recorded only once. The CDR3 DNA is TGCGCCAGCAGCTGGGGACTAGCGGGGATCACAGATACGCAGTATTTT. It is translated as CASSWGLAGITDTQYF. V is TRBV5-1 and J is TRBJ2-3, with 13 bases that match TRBD2. This CDR3 spans 16 amino acids. Germline CDR1 is SGHRS and CDR2 is YFSETQ. The V and J ends lost 3 bases and 2 bases, in that order; junction bases with no gene match: 3.

The chain carries TRBV24-1 and TRBJ1-3, with no clear D. The CDR3 contains 15 residues. Per the germline V gene, CDR1 is KGHDR and CDR2 is SFDVKD. V was shortened by 4 bases and J by 0 bases, with 9 bases between the two germline ends. CDR3 in amino acids: CATSDPRGSGNTIYF. DNA for the CDR3: TGTGCCACCAGTGACCCCAGAGGCTCTGGAAACACCATATATTTT.

The rearrangement uses TRBV28 and TRBJ2-3, with TRBD2 as a possible D gene (5 bases). The germline V gene encodes CDR1 MDHEN and CDR2 SYDVKM. The CDR3 is 15 amino acids. The V end lost 4 bases, the J end lost 0 bases, and 11 bases lay between the germline ends. CDR3 sequence (DNA): TGTGCCAGCAGTTCTCCGGACTTTAGCACAGATACGCAGTATTTT. As protein: CASSSPDFSTDTQYF.

The chain has TRBV5-1 and TRBJ2-5; D might be TRBD1 (6 bases). This CDR3 has 15 amino acids. The germline CDR1 and CDR2 sequences are SGHRS and YFSETQ. V gave up 4 bases and J gave up 5 bases, with 18 bases separating them. CDR3 loop: CASSNGQGPRETQYF. DNA of the CDR3: TGCGCCAGCAGCAACGGTCAGGGGCCCCGGGAGACCCAGTACTTC.

The chain links TRBV27 to TRBJ2-3; D tentatively reads TRBD1 or TRBD2 (5 bases each). CDR1 and CDR2 (germline): MNHEY, SMNVEV (reference sequence). The V gene lost 3 bases and the J gene lost 1 base, with 11 bases spanning the gap. This CDR3 is 15 amino acids long. The CDR3 reads CASSLEVGGTDTQYF. In DNA, the CDR3 is TGTGCCAGCAGTTTGGAGGTGGGGGGCACAGATACGCAGTATTTT.